This paragraph covers one TCR beta chain sequence. Its specificity is unknown. The data derive from a study of immune cell composition in non-small cell lung cancer. Germline-derived CDR1 and CDR2 are SGHVS and FQNEAQ. V was pared by 5 bases and J by 6 bases, with 13 bases between. The CDR3 covers 14 residues. Normal lung sampling was at least 3 cm from the tumour, as distant as possible. Genomic DNA came from frozen unsorted single-cell suspensions. Study-wide points: Tumour TCR-beta clonality showed no significant link to smoking pack-years. TIL tumour reactivity correlated with maximal tumour-associated clone frequency in adenocarcinoma.

Repertoires were generated with immunoSEQ multiplex PCR, while TCRdb's copy carries only in-frame clones and drops some. Of over 7,500 clones in the sample, around 77% are singletons; the top ten hold about 13%. The sequenced material came from non-adjacent lung tissue. The receptor was derived from a human donor with non-small cell lung cancer. The chain uses TRBV7-8 and TRBJ2-2, with D perhaps matching TRBD2 (5 bases). CDR3 loop: CASSALRTAGELFF. CDR3 DNA sequence: TGTGCCAGCAGCGCTCTGAGGACTGCCGGGGAGCTGTTTTTT.